This T cell receptor beta chain was profiled in a study of T cells expressing NK-cell markers. One entry per CDR3 protein, without DNA, is what TCRdb gives after re-calling the 5' RACE reads. The sample totals around 470,000 distinct CDR3 sequences. General study findings and limits: Whether expanded NKG2C+ T cell clones recognized HCMV stayed uncertain.

Germline V lookup: CDR1 SGHNT, CDR2 YENEEA. There are 16 residues in the CDR3. As to this clonotype: The antigen is unknown.

The rearrangement links TRBV11-3 to TRBJ2-4; TCRdb proposes TRBD1, but this gene call is untestable without DNA. The sequence was obtained from a woman aged 45-60 years in good health. Source material: blood T cells: a sorted CD56 or NKG2C T cell subset, CD4+ or CD8+ T cells, or bulk PBMC T cells (not recorded which). CDR3 sequence: CASSTRVSWSKNIQYF.